A single sample gave rise to the 9 T cell receptor beta chains below, sequenced in a study of shared clonotypes between healthy human individuals. Terminally differentiated effector memory CD45RA+ cells were excluded by CCR7 positive selection of CD45RO-negative cells. Profiled with immunoSEQ multiplex PCR; TCRdb holds only in-frame clones, not every one. The table records around 2.1 million clones, about 93% of them present only once. The sequencing input was naive CD8+ T cells from PBMCs. The receptors stem from a man aged 18 to 29 in good health. Some clones in this sample may be carry-over from other donors' samples.

The chain links TRBV10-2 to TRBJ1-3; D not certain. CDR1 WSHSY and CDR2 SAAADI come from the germline V gene. The CDR3 extends over 15 amino acids. The V end lost 1 base, the J end lost 5 bases, and 12 bases lay between the germline ends. The CDR3 coding sequence is TGCGCCAGCAGTGAGTTCGTGACGGGCAGAAACACCATATATTTT. Translation gives CASSEFVTGRNTIYF.

The gene calls are TRBV4-1 and TRBJ2-1; D gene uncertain. This CDR3 comprises 15 residues. Per germline, CDR1 MGHRA and CDR2 YSYEKL. Trimming cost V 4 bases and J 7 bases, with 17 bases left between them. The CDR3 DNA reads as TGCGCCAGCAGCCCCTTGGGGTTCGTAGGGAATGAGCAGTTCTTC. Protein: CASSPLGFVGNEQFF.

The rearrangement uses TRBV28 and TRBJ2-1, with no clear D. The CDR3 length is 14 residues. Between the trimmed V and J ends, which lost 4 bases and 6 bases, there was a span of 13 bases. Germline CDR1 is MDHEN and CDR2 is SYDVKM. CDR3 DNA: TGTGCCAGCAGTTCCCAGTTCGGGCCCAATGAGCAGTTCTTC. Residues: CASSSQFGPNEQFF.

In this sample, this clone turned up once. J is TRBJ2-5 and V is TRBV6-1; 10 bases map to TRBD1. The CDR3 consists of 15 residues. Germline V gene data show CDR1 as MNHNS and CDR2 as SASEGT. The junction had 7 bases not matched to a gene; V was cut back by 6 bases and J by 3 bases. CDR3 nucleotides: TGTGCCAGCAGGAAGACAGGGGGCGGGAAAGAGACCCAGTACTTC. Translating it yields CASRKTGGGKETQYF.

With regard to this clone: The identical CDR3 is also encoded by other nucleotide sequences in the sample. Written as DNA, the CDR3 is TGTGCCAGCAGTTTTCTGGGCGGTGAAGCTTTCTTT. Amino acid sequence: CASSFLGGEAFF. The chain joins TRBV27 to TRBJ1-1; D uncertain. CDR3 length equals 12 residues. Trimming left V 3 bases short and J 7 bases short, with 9 bases between. CDR1 MNHEY and CDR2 SMNVEV come from the germline V gene (reference sequence).

The J gene is TRBJ2-1, the V gene TRBV10-3; TRBD2 aligns across 7 bases. This CDR3 region has 17 residues. Germline CDR1 ENHRY, CDR2 SYGVKD. Losses at the gene ends were 4 bases for V and 12 bases for J; bases not matched to a gene: 21. This chain's CDR3 is CAISVWVVGGPIVGQFF. CDR3 coding DNA: TGTGCCATCAGTGTCTGGGTTGTGGGAGGGCCTATAGTCGGGCAGTTCTTC.

This chain uses TRBV7-9 with TRBJ1-4; 7 bases fit TRBD1. V lost 5 bases, J lost 8 bases, and 11 bases stayed unmatched. The germline gives CDR1 SEHNR, CDR2 FQNEAQ (reference sequence). The CDR3 has 15 amino acids. CDR3 coding DNA: TGTGCCAGCAGCCTACGACAGGGAGTAGGGGAAAAACTGTTTTTT. Encoded protein: CASSLRQGVGEKLFF.

The chain employs TRBV2 and TRBJ2-7; 10 nucleotides line up with TRBD2. J lost 2 bases, V lost 7 bases, and 5 bases had no gene match. Per the germline V gene, CDR1 is SNHLY and CDR2 is FYNNEI. This CDR3 is built from 14 residues. The DNA for the CDR3 is TGTGCCAGCATCGGACTAGCGGAGACCTACGAGCAGTACTTC. Its translation is CASIGLAETYEQYF.

This chain uses TRBV7-9 with TRBJ2-5; D unclear. The CDR3 loop spans 14 amino acids. Germline CDR1 SEHNR, CDR2 FQNEAQ (reference sequence). Between the trimmed V and J ends, which lost 0 bases and 5 bases, there was a span of 10 bases. The DNA for the CDR3 is TGTGCCAGCAGCTTAGCGAGAACGTGGGAGACCCAGTACTTC. It codes for CASSLARTWETQYF. Filled out from reference TRBV7-9 and TRBJ2-5, the complete variable domain reads DTGVSQNPRHKITKRGQNVTFRCDPISEHNRLYWYRQTLGQGPEFLTYFQNEAQLEKSRLLSDRFSAERPKGSFSTLEIQRTEQGDSAMYLCASSLARTWETQYFGPGTRLLVL.